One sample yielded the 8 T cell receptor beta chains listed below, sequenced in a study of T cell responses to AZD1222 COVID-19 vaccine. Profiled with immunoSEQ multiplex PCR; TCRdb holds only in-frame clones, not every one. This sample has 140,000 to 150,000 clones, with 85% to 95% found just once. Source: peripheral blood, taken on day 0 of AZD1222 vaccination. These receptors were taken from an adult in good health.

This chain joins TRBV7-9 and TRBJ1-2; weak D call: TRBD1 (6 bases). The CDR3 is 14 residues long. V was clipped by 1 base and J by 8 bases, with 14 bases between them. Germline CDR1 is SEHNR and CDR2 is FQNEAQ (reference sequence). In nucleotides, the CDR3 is TGTGCCAGCAGCTTAGGGACAGAGATATTGGGCTACACCTTC. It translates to CASSLGTEILGYTF.

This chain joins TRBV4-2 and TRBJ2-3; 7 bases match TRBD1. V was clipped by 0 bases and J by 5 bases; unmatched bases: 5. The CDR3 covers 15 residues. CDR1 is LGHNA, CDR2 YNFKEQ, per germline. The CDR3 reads CASSQDRGPGDTQYF. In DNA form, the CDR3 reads TGTGCCAGCAGCCAAGATAGGGGGCCGGGAGATACGCAGTATTTT.

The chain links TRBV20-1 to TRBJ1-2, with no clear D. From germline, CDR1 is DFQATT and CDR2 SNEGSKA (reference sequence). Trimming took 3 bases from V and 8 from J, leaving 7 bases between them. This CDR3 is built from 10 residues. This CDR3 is CSASERGYTF. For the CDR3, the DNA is TGCAGTGCTAGCGAAAGGGGCTACACCTTC.

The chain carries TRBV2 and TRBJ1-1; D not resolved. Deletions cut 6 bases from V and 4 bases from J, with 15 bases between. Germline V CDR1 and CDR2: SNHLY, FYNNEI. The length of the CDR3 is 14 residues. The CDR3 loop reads CASRDEEEGTEAFF. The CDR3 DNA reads TGTGCCAGCAGGGACGAGGAGGAGGGCACTGAAGCTTTCTTT.

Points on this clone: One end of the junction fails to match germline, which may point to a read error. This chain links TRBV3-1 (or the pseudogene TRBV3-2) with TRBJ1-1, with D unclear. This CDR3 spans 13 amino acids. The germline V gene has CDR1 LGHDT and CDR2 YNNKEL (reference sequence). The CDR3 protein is CASRQEGNTEAFF. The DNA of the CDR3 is TGTGCCAGCAGACAAGAGGGGAACACTGAAGCTTTCTTT.

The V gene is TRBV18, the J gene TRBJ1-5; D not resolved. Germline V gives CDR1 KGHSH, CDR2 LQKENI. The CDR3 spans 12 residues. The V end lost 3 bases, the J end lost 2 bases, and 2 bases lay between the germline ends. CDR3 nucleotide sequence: TGTGCCAGCTCACCCCGCAATCAGCCCCAGCATTTT. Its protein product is CASSPRNQPQHF.

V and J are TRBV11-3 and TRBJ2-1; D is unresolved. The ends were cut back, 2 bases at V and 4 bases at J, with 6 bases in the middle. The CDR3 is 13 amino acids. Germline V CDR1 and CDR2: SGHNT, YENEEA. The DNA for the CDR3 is TGTGCCAGCAGCTTATATCAATACAATGAGCAGTTCTTC. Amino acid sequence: CASSLYQYNEQFF.

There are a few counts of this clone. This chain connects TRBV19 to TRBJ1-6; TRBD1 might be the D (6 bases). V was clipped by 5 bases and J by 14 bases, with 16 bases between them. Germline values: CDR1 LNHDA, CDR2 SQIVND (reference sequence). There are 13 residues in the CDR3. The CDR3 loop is CASSVNRARALHF. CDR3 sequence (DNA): TGTGCCAGTAGTGTGAACAGGGCGAGAGCCCTCCACTTT.